This note documents a single T cell receptor beta chain sequence. Its specificity is unknown. The PCR ran on 60 Vbeta and 13 Jbeta primers. Sequencing was performed with immunoSEQ multiplex PCR; in TCRdb, only in-frame clones are kept and a portion is missing. This table holds around 150,000 clones, roughly 80% found once. The data originate from a study of cytomegalovirus exposure and HLA in healthy donors. The germline CDR1 and CDR2 sequences are SEHNR and FQNEAQ (reference sequence). V lost 5 bases, J lost 6 bases, and 17 bases lay in between. This CDR3 region has 14 residues. Findings and limits, study-wide: The authors excluded some V segments, including TRBV6-2 and TRBV6-3, as indistinguishable. Later analysis revealed greater clonal expansion in HLA-associated TCR beta chains than in equally common others.

The chain recombines TRBV7-9 with TRBJ2-7; D is unresolved. Sequencing was done on a sample of PBMCs. The receptor was isolated from a female donor in good health and CMV-seronegative. CDR3 nucleotides: TGTGCCAGCAGCGTATCAGCGATTACGGGCGAGCAGTACTTC. Amino acid sequence: CASSVSAITGEQYF.